The 30 T cell receptor beta chains below come from one sample, sequenced in a study of CD8 T cells in Susac syndrome. With random hexamers, reverse transcription was performed on about 0.5 to 1 ug of RNA. TCRdb re-analysed the immunoSEQ multiplex PCR reads in MiXCR, keeping a single row per CDR3 protein. The data show around 170,000 distinct CDR3 sequences, approximately 95% seen once. Sequenced sample: CD4+ T cells from PBMCs. These receptors came from a human donor with Susac syndrome.

The CDR3 region is CASSLDRGQPQHF. For the CDR3, the DNA is TGTGCCAGCAGTCTGGACAGAGGTCAGCCCCAGCATTTT. This rearrangement joins TRBV27 to TRBJ1-5; D perhaps matches TRBD1 (6 bases). Germline V CDR1 and CDR2: MNHEY, SMNVEV (reference sequence). The CDR3 is 13 amino acids. V was shortened by 5 bases and J by 6 bases, with 11 bases between the two germline ends.

This chain joins TRBV15 and TRBJ1-4; weak D call: TRBD1 (6 bases). The CDR3 is made up of 15 amino acids. Between the trimmed V and J ends, which lost 5 bases and 8 bases, there was a span of 18 bases. CDR1 is LNHNV, CDR2 YYDKDF, per germline (reference sequence). CDR3 sequence reads: CATSPVGGLGEKLFF. CDR3 coding DNA: TGTGCCACCAGCCCCGTAGGGGGGTTGGGCGAAAAACTGTTTTTT.

The rearrangement joins TRBV7-8 to TRBJ2-1; D is perhaps TRBD1 or TRBD2 (6 bases each). CDR1 and CDR2 (germline): SGHVS, FQNEAQ. The CDR3 runs 17 residues. The V end lost 0 bases, the J end lost 5 bases, and 17 bases lay between the germline ends. CDR3 bases: TGTGCCAGCAGCTTAGCTCCGAGGAGGGGGGCGAACAATGAGCAGTTCTTC. It yields the protein CASSLAPRRGANNEQFF.

This chain joins TRBV7-2 and TRBJ2-1; 7 positions match TRBD2. With V trimmed by 1 base and J by 1 base, 4 bases remained unmatched. CDR1 SGHTA and CDR2 FQGNSA come from the germline V gene. The CDR3 is 16 residues long. CDR3 sequence reads: CASSLDASGSYNEQFF. The CDR3 bases are TGTGCCAGCAGCTTAGACGCTAGCGGATCCTACAATGAGCAGTTCTTC.

The chain uses TRBV7-2 and TRBJ2-7, with D tentatively TRBD1 (6 bases). Trimming left V 1 base short and J 0 bases short, with 7 bases between. Germline loops: CDR1 SGHTA, CDR2 FQGNSA. This CDR3 contains 14 residues. The CDR3 is CASSLGTVSYEQYF. CDR3 nucleotide sequence: TGTGCCAGCAGCTTAGGGACAGTCTCCTACGAGCAGTACTTC.

V usage is TRBV7-2 and J usage is TRBJ1-1; weak D call: TRBD1 (5 bases). The V end lost 4 bases, the J end lost 11 bases, and 17 bases lay between the germline ends. The length of the CDR3 is 13 residues. Germline CDR1 is SGHTA and CDR2 is FQGNSA. CDR3 nucleotide sequence: TGTGCCAGCAGCTCGGCCTCCGGGGGGAGGGCTTTCTTT. This gives the protein CASSSASGGRAFF.

The rearrangement uses TRBV6-2 or TRBV6-3 and TRBJ2-7, with D unclear. CDR3 length: 14 residues. From germline, CDR1 is MNHEY and CDR2 SVGEGT. Trimming stripped 6 bases from V and 3 bases from J, with 15 bases between. CDR3 nucleotide sequence: TGTGCCAGCAGCCCCCGGACCTTACGCTACGAGCAGTACGTC. It encodes CASSPRTLRYEQYV.

This chain uses TRBV14 with TRBJ1-1; 7 bases are shared with TRBD1. This CDR3 is built from 13 residues. Germline assignment: CDR1 SGHDN and CDR2 FVKESK. V gave up 6 bases and J gave up 3 bases; unmatched junction bases: 4. The CDR3 loop reads CASSPGQYTEAFF. For the CDR3, the DNA is TGTGCCAGCAGTCCGGGACAGTACACTGAAGCTTTCTTT.

The CDR3 DNA follows: TGCAGCGTTGACGTCGACTCTGGAAACACCATATATTTT. As protein: CSVDVDSGNTIYF. The chain uses TRBV29-1 and TRBJ1-3, with unresolved D. This CDR3 contains 13 residues. The germline gives CDR1 SQVTM, CDR2 ANQGSEA. Trimming took 3 bases from V and 0 from J, leaving 6 bases between them.

V is TRBV19 and J is TRBJ1-2; D unclear. CDR1 is LNHDA and CDR2 is SQIVND in the germline V gene (reference sequence). CDR3 size: 15 residues. V was trimmed by 7 bases and J by 6 bases, leaving 21 bases between them. The CDR3 region has the DNA TGTGCCAGTACCCGGACCCACGGCGGGAACCATGGCTACACCTTC. This translates into CASTRTHGGNHGYTF.

The rearrangement uses TRBV5-1 and TRBJ2-5; the D is unclear. Trimming removed 0 bases at V and 1 base at J, with 10 bases between. CDR1 and CDR2 (germline): SGHRS, YFSETQ. The CDR3 consists of 15 residues. The DNA for the CDR3 is TGCGCCAGCAGCTTGGCTGTACAGATCCAAGAGACCCAGTACTTC. This encodes CASSLAVQIQETQYF.

CDR3 in amino acids: CASGLAEGNTEAFF. As DNA, the CDR3 is TGTGCTAGTGGTTTGGCAGAGGGGAACACTGAAGCTTTCTTT. The chain has TRBV12-5 and TRBJ1-1, with unresolved D. This CDR3 contains 14 residues. V lost 1 base and J lost 1, with 7 bases in between. Germline V gives CDR1 LGHNT, CDR2 FRNRAP.

The chain recombines TRBV29-1 with TRBJ2-1; TRBD2 might be the D (5 bases). Per the germline V gene, CDR1 is SQVTM and CDR2 is ANQGSEA. The CDR3 has 12 amino acids. Trimming removed 6 bases from V and 6 bases from J, with 12 bases in between. CDR3 protein: CSVCLASNEQFF. CDR3 bases: TGCAGCGTCTGTCTAGCTAGCAATGAGCAGTTCTTC.

V and J are TRBV6-2 or TRBV6-3 and TRBJ1-1, with D unresolved. Germline V gene sequence: CDR1 MNHEY, CDR2 SVGEGT. The CDR3 loop spans 12 amino acids. The ends were cut back, 5 bases at V and 4 bases at J, with 8 bases in the middle. CDR3 bases: TGTGCCAGCAGTCGAGTTGGCACTGAAGCTTTCTTT. It codes for CASSRVGTEAFF.

The J gene is TRBJ2-5, the V gene TRBV6-5, with D perhaps matching TRBD2 (6 bases). This CDR3 spans 13 amino acids. Trimming took 5 bases from V and 2 from J, leaving 9 bases between them. Germline CDR1 is MNHEY and CDR2 is SVGAGI. DNA for the CDR3: TGTGCCAGCAGTCGCGGGATACAAGAGACCCAGTACTTC. Its translation is CASSRGIQETQYF.

The chain employs TRBV19 and TRBJ1-5, with 9 bases identical to TRBD1. The CDR3 is made up of 16 amino acids. Unmatched junction bases numbered 10, after V lost 3 bases and J lost 7 bases. Germline V CDR1 and CDR2: LNHDA, SQIVND (reference sequence). In nucleotides, the CDR3 is TGTGCCAGTAGTATGAGGCGGGACAGGGAAGACCAGCCCCAGCATTTT. Residues: CASSMRRDREDQPQHF.

The CDR3 protein is CATSDPTGSTDTQYF. CDR3 sequence (DNA): TGTGCCACCAGTGATCCGACAGGGAGCACAGATACGCAGTATTTT. The V gene is TRBV24-1, the J gene TRBJ2-3; 7 bases are shared with TRBD1. The V segment lost 3 bases and the J segment 0 bases; nucleotides outside the gene matches: 2. The CDR3 runs 15 residues. CDR1 KGHDR and CDR2 SFDVKD come from the germline V gene.

This clonotype was seen only once. The V and J genes are TRBV12-3 or TRBV12-4 and TRBJ1-1; D is unclear. Trimming removed 6 bases from V and 1 base from J, with 12 bases in between. This CDR3 region has 14 residues. CDR3 DNA sequence: TGTGCCAGCAGCTACCTGGACGGGAACACTGAAGCTTTCTTT. Translated, it gives CASSYLDGNTEAFF.

The chain combines TRBV6-1 with TRBJ1-5, with D perhaps matching TRBD1 (5 bases). The germline V gene encodes CDR1 MNHNS and CDR2 SASEGT. V shed 7 bases and J shed 5 bases, with 18 bases lying between them. The CDR3 spans 15 residues. CDR3 in DNA: TGTGCCAGCATAATAAGTCCAGGGAGAGATCAGCCCCAGCATTTT. This encodes CASIISPGRDQPQHF.

The V call is TRBV5-1, the J call TRBJ2-1; 8 nucleotides match TRBD2. V shed 1 base and J 5 bases; nucleotides not matched to a gene: 5. This CDR3 spans 15 amino acids. Germline V gives CDR1 SGHRS, CDR2 YFSETQ. The CDR3 coding sequence is TGCGCCAGCAGCTTGCAACTAGCGGTACACAATGAGCAGTTCTTC. As protein: CASSLQLAVHNEQFF.

This clonotype was observed once. The CDR3 bases are TGCAGTGCGATGGACAGGGCGGGCTATGGCTACACCTTC. Translating gives CSAMDRAGYGYTF. The V gene is TRBV20-1, the J gene TRBJ1-2, with TRBD1 matching 8 bases. J gave up 4 bases and V 6 bases, and 7 bases lay outside the gene matches. This CDR3 has 13 amino acids. Looked up from germline, CDR1 is DFQATT and CDR2 is SNEGSKA (reference sequence).

This chain uses TRBV5-4 with TRBJ1-2; 7 nucleotides match TRBD1. CDR1 and CDR2 (germline): SGHNT, YYREEE (reference sequence). V was clipped by 3 bases and J by 4 bases; unmatched bases: 6. The CDR3 spans 14 residues. The CDR3 nucleotides are TGTGCCAGCAGCTCGGCAGGGGGTACCTATGGCTACACCTTC. It codes for CASSSAGGTYGYTF.

The J gene is TRBJ2-5, the V gene TRBV18; 9 positions agree with TRBD1. The V gene's germline CDR1 is KGHSH and CDR2 LQKENI. The V and J ends lost 1 base and 1 base, in that order; junction bases with no gene match: 4. The CDR3 consists of 16 residues. In DNA form, the CDR3 reads TGTGCCAGCTCACCACGGGACAGGGTCCCCCAAGAGACCCAGTACTTC. It codes for CASSPRDRVPQETQYF.

The V and J genes are TRBV24-1 and TRBJ2-5; 9 bases match TRBD2. The ends lost 3 bases at V and 5 bases at J; junction bases unmatched: 6. Germline values: CDR1 KGHDR, CDR2 SFDVKD. CDR3 length: 15 amino acids. The CDR3 nucleotides read TGTGCCACCAGTGATGGCGGGGGGGCCTTGGAGACCCAGTACTTC. It specifies CATSDGGGALETQYF.

V and J are TRBV20-1 and TRBJ2-1; TRBD2 might be the D (6 bases). Trimming shortened V by 0 bases and J by 4 bases, and 16 bases separated the two germline ends. The CDR3 is 16 residues long. Germline values: CDR1 DFQATT, CDR2 SNEGSKA (reference sequence). CDR3 region: CSARDQVRGWYNEQFF. CDR3 nucleotide sequence: TGCAGTGCTAGAGATCAGGTTCGGGGGTGGTACAATGAGCAGTTCTTC.

This clonotype was recorded only once. This chain uses TRBV7-2 with TRBJ2-1, with 7 bases that match TRBD2. CDR3 size: 18 residues. J gave up 0 bases and V 2 bases, and 10 bases lay outside the gene matches. Germline CDR1 reads SGHTA; CDR2 reads FQGNSA. The CDR3 DNA reads TGTGCCAGCAGCTTATACCCTAGCGGCCTAGGCTCCTACAATGAGCAGTTCTTC. Protein product: CASSLYPSGLGSYNEQFF.

This chain connects TRBV15 to TRBJ1-2; D is unclear. Germline CDR1 is LNHNV and CDR2 is YYDKDF (reference sequence). The V end was cut by 4 bases, the J end by 8 bases, with 14 bases between. This CDR3 is built from 13 residues. The CDR3, as DNA: TGTGCCACCAGCACTGGAGGCCGAAGAGGCTACACCTTC. The encoded protein is CATSTGGRRGYTF.

This clonotype was detected only a few times. This chain connects TRBV7-2 to TRBJ1-2; possible D gene TRBD1, 5 bases. This CDR3 is built from 12 residues. The ends were cut back, 6 bases at V and 4 bases at J, with 9 bases in the middle. Germline lookup yields CDR1 SGHTA and CDR2 FQGNSA. Here the CDR3 reads CASSPDSYGYTF. The DNA for the CDR3 is TGTGCCAGCAGTCCTGACAGCTATGGCTACACCTTC.

The CDR3 spells CASSPRLAGGPREQYF. Here the CDR3 DNA reads TGTGCCAGCAGCCCACGACTAGCGGGAGGGCCGAGGGAGCAGTACTTC. This chain connects TRBV9 to TRBJ2-7; TRBD2 matches at 14 bases. The CDR3 length is 16 residues. The trim removed 4 bases at V and 7 bases at J, leaving 10 bases unmatched. Germline assignment: CDR1 SGDLS and CDR2 YYNGEE.

The V gene is TRBV29-1, the J gene TRBJ1-2; D possibly corresponds to TRBD1 (5 bases). With 0 bases removed from V and 5 bases from J, the gap between germline ends came to 13 bases. Looked up from germline, CDR1 is SQVTM and CDR2 is ANQGSEA. The CDR3 runs to 14 residues. The CDR3 reads CSVEDQGPLYGYTF. For the CDR3, the DNA is TGCAGCGTTGAAGATCAGGGTCCCCTTTATGGCTACACCTTC. Full variable domain (rest looked up from reference TRBV29-1 and TRBJ1-2): SAVISQKPSRDICQRGTSLTIQCQVDSQVTMMFWYRQQPGQSLTLIATANQGSEATYESGFVIDKFPISRPNLTFSTLTVSNMSPEDSSIYLCSVEDQGPLYGYTFGSGTRLTVV.